A single sample is the source of the 5 T cell receptor beta chains below, sequenced in a study of T cell repertoires in cytomegalovirus infection. MiXCR, applied by TCRdb to the reads, yields one record per CDR3 protein. Counted here are about 740,000 distinct CDR3 sequences, approximately 40% occurring once; the ten biggest clones make up more than 2.5%. Sample: PBMCs. These receptors were collected from a human donor in good health (CMV status not recorded). Some clones in this sample may be carry-over from other donors' samples.

The chain has TRBV7-6 and TRBJ2-1; 7 bases match TRBD2. The V gene's germline CDR1 is SGHVS and CDR2 FNYEAQ. V shed 5 bases, J shed 9 bases, and the junction held 16 bases outside the gene matches. This CDR3 comprises 16 residues. This chain's CDR3 is CASSPLQTSNNIEQFF. The DNA for the CDR3 is TGTGCCAGCAGCCCCCTACAGACTAGCAACAATATTGAGCAGTTCTTC.

This clonotype was counted ten times or more. This rearrangement joins TRBV7-2 to TRBJ2-3; 7 bases line up with TRBD1. Germline trimming cut 4 bases from V and 1 base from J; bases unmatched to any gene: 5. CDR3 length: 15 amino acids. In germline, CDR1 is SGHTA, CDR2 FQGNSA. DNA for the CDR3: TGTGCCAGCAGCTCCACAGGGGCCGGCACAGATACGCAGTATTTT. Translated, it gives CASSSTGAGTDTQYF.

This sequence joins TRBV7-6 and TRBJ1-5, with 7 bases lining up with TRBD1. The germline CDR1 and CDR2 sequences are SGHVS and FNYEAQ. The ends lost 5 bases at V and 0 bases at J; junction bases unmatched: 10. This CDR3 is 17 amino acids long. CDR3 amino acids: CASSPIGGLYSNQPQHF. The CDR3 DNA reads TGTGCCAGCAGCCCGATAGGGGGCTTGTATAGCAATCAGCCCCAGCATTTT.

The chain employs TRBV12-3 or TRBV12-4 and TRBJ1-1; 10 nucleotides match TRBD1. V lost 5 bases, J lost 11 bases, and 14 bases stayed unmatched. The length of the CDR3 is 15 residues. Written as DNA, the CDR3 is TGTGCCAGCAGTCCGAGTCCCGGGACAGGGGCCGTTGCTTTCTTT. Translation: CASSPSPGTGAVAFF.

This sequence joins TRBV6-2 or TRBV6-3 and TRBJ1-5; 10 positions agree with TRBD1. The V segment lost 6 bases and the J segment 6 bases; nucleotides outside the gene matches: 17. CDR3 size: 18 residues. CDR1 MNHEY and CDR2 SVGEGT come from the germline V gene. The CDR3 loop reads CASSVGYRDRGGIQPQHF. CDR3 bases: TGTGCCAGCAGCGTTGGTTACCGGGACAGGGGAGGAATTCAGCCCCAGCATTTT.